This T cell receptor (beta chain) was captured in a study of blood T cell repertoires in COVID-19. The overall study: Acute-phase and convalescent COVID-19 samples originated in the United States, Italy and Spain. From T cells, B-cell-depleted T cells, or PBMCs came the material, which was cDNA or gDNA.

Original processing notes: Amplification from reference gene primers served as the basis for estimated nucleated cell counts. Profiling relied on immunoSEQ multiplex PCR, and the TCRdb table lists in-frame clones only, not all of them. That table is the source of V, J and clone size, and D and trimming were worked out from the DNA. The sample includes 310,000 or so clones, almost 90% of them seen just once. Seattle researchers signed up patients amid active infection and tracked them longitudinally. This CDR3 is 15 amino acids long. The V segment lost 6 bases and the J segment 6 bases; nucleotides outside the gene matches: 9. Per the germline V gene, CDR1 is MNHEY and CDR2 is SVGAGI.

The sequence was obtained from a woman aged 30 to 39 with COVID-19, enrolled during active disease. The sequenced sample consisted of peripheral blood. The chain recombines TRBV6-5 with TRBJ2-1; TRBD1 agrees at 9 bases. CDR3 sequence (DNA): TGTGCCAGCAGCTCCGGACAGGGGCCTCTCAATGAGCAGTTCTTC. It encodes CASSSGQGPLNEQFF.